What follows are 7 T cell receptor beta chains derived from one specimen sequenced in a study of cytomegalovirus exposure and HLA in healthy donors (dated 2017 in TCRdb). Library preparation employed the immunoSEQ multiplex PCR assay. For the multiplex PCR, a mixture combining 60 forward primers for TCR Vbeta segments and 13 reverse primers for TCR Jbeta segments was used. What TCRdb holds here is the immuneACCESS table cut down to in-frame rearrangements. Part of the clones is not present; checked against another copy, under half of the missing clones reflect an unresolved V gene, and the others are unexplained. Counted in this sample were some 59,000 clones; roughly 84% of them appeared once. Approximately 2.8% of the sample belongs to the ten largest clones. Sequencing was carried out using PBMCs. The source is a woman between 18 and 29 years old in good health and CMV-seronegative.

The chain joins TRBV29-1 to TRBJ1-3; no firm D call. Trimming cost V 4 bases and J 1 base, with 5 bases left between them. The CDR3 consists of 12 residues. Germline values: CDR1 SQVTM, CDR2 ANQGSEA. CDR3 sequence (DNA): TGCAGCGTTGTAACTTCTGGAAACACCATATATTTT. It translates to CSVVTSGNTIYF. Drawing the rest from reference TRBV29-1 and TRBJ1-3, the complete variable domain is SAVISQKPSRDICQRGTSLTIQCQVDSQVTMMFWYRQQPGQSLTLIATANQGSEATYESGFVIDKFPISRPNLTFSTLTVSNMSPEDSSIYLCSVVTSGNTIYFGEGSWLTVV.

The CDR3 loop is CASRPRTSGDRNTGELFF. As DNA, the CDR3 is TGTGCAAGTCGCCCAAGGACTAGCGGGGATAGGAACACCGGGGAGCTGTTTTTT. The chain employs TRBV12-2 and TRBJ2-2; the table assigns TRBD2, which was not confirmed against the DNA. TRBV12-2 is a pseudogene segment. This CDR3 region has 18 residues.

The rearrangement uses TRBV7-9 and TRBJ2-7, with 13 nucleotides matching TRBD2. The V segment lost 5 bases and the J segment 2 bases; nucleotides outside the gene matches: 3. CDR1 SEHNR and CDR2 FQNEAQ come from the germline V gene (reference sequence). The CDR3 spans 15 residues. DNA for the CDR3: TGTGCCAGCAGCGGAGGGACTAGCGGGGCCTACGAGCAGTACTTC. It specifies CASSGGTSGAYEQYF.

This clone was counted a few times. The chain uses TRBV7-9 and TRBJ2-3, with D maybe TRBD2 (5 bases). The CDR3 contains 18 residues. Looked up from germline, CDR1 is SEHNR and CDR2 is FQNEAQ (reference sequence). With 1 base removed from V and 3 bases from J, the gap between germline ends came to 20 bases. CDR3 amino acids: CASSLVNRGRRRTDTQYF. The DNA for the CDR3 is TGTGCCAGCAGCTTAGTAAATCGAGGGCGGCGGAGGACAGATACGCAGTATTTT.

This clone was counted once. The chain recombines TRBV2 with TRBJ2-7; TRBD1 matches at 10 bases. J was trimmed by 3 bases and V by 11 bases; bases with no gene match: 4. Germline V gene lookup returns CDR1 SNHLY and CDR2 FYNNEI. The CDR3 runs to 12 residues. The CDR3 is CAGRTGGYEQYF. As DNA, the CDR3 is TGTGCCGGAAGGACAGGGGGCTACGAGCAGTACTTC.

V and J are TRBV25-1 and TRBJ2-1; 9 bases agree with TRBD2. Trimming removed 3 bases from V and 7 bases from J; junction bases left unmatched: 4. The CDR3 runs 14 residues. Germline CDR1 is MGHDK and CDR2 is SYGVNS. The CDR3 reads CASSDAGGPNEQFF. The CDR3 nucleotides read TGTGCCAGCAGTGATGCGGGAGGGCCAAATGAGCAGTTCTTC.

V and J are TRBV28 and TRBJ1-3; 7 bases fit TRBD1. The V gene end was trimmed by 7 bases and the J gene end by 0 bases; junction bases not matched to a gene: 12. CDR1 and CDR2 from the germline V gene are MDHEN and SYDVKM. The CDR3 extends over 17 amino acids. The CDR3 region is CASNPVGQSSSGNTIYF. CDR3 coding DNA: TGTGCCAGCAACCCTGTGGGACAGTCGAGCTCTGGAAACACCATATATTTT.